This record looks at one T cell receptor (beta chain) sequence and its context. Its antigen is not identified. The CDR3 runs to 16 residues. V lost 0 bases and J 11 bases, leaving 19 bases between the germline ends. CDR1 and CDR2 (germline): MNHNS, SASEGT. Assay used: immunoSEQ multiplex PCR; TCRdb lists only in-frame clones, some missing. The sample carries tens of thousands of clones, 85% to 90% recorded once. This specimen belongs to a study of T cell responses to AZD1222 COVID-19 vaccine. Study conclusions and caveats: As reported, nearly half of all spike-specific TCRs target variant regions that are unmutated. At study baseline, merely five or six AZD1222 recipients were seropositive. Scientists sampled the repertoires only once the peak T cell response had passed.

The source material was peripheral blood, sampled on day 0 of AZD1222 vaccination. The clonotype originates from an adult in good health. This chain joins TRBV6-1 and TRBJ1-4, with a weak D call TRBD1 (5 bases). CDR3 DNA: TGTGCCAGCAGTGAAGCGCTTCTTTGGGGGGTTCAGAAACTGTTTTTT. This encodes CASSEALLWGVQKLFF.